The sequence of this TCR beta chain was determined in a study of cytomegalovirus exposure and HLA in healthy donors. As for the study in general: The same platform was used for the 120 validation repertoires and the 600 to 700 first-cohort repertoires, a later analysis reported.

Some clones are missing from TCRdb's copy, which holds only in-frame ones; the method was immunoSEQ multiplex PCR. Found here are roughly 230,000 clones, 90% of them singletons; the top ten hold approximately 3.1%. This CDR3 has 10 amino acids. V was trimmed by 10 bases and J by 6 bases, leaving 8 bases between them. The germline V gene has CDR1 MNHEY and CDR2 SVGAGI. The clonotype comes from a woman aged 25 to 45 in good health and CMV-seronegative. V gene TRBV6-5 combines with J gene TRBJ2-3; no reliable D call. Sequenced material: PBMCs. This CDR3 is CATRADTQYF. The DNA for the CDR3 is TGTGCCACCCGAGCGGATACGCAGTATTTT.